This T cell receptor (beta chain) is from a study of blood T cell repertoires in COVID-19. Study context: Samples taken during acute and convalescent COVID-19 were collected in the United States, Italy and Spain. The cDNA or gDNA used as material had been derived from T cells, B-cell-depleted T cells, or PBMCs.

CDR1 and CDR2 from the germline V gene are SNHLY and FYNNEI. V was pared by 2 bases and J by 4 bases, with 9 bases between. The CDR3 length is 14 residues. The authors' processing: Amplifying reference gene primers gave estimates of nucleated cell counts. Using immunoSEQ multiplex PCR, the repertoire was profiled, and TCRdb retains in-frame clones only, with some absent. Clone size and V and J calls were adopted from that table, with D and trimming inferred from the DNA. The sample yields approximately 140,000 clones, about 86% seen once. J is TRBJ1-5 and V is TRBV2; possibly TRBD1 for D (6 bases). This clonotype originated in a man between 65 and 85 years old with acute or convalescent COVID-19. Sequenced: peripheral blood. The CDR3 protein is CASSEYRDNQPQHF. The CDR3 DNA reads TGTGCCAGCAGTGAATACAGGGATAATCAGCCCCAGCATTTT.